The 23 T cell receptor beta chains reported below all come from one sample, sequenced in a study of memory CD4+ T cells and cytomegalovirus serostatus. The sort gate was single viable CD3+CD4+CD8-CD45RO+ cells for memory CD4+ T cells. Some clones are missing from TCRdb's copy, which holds only in-frame ones; the method was immunoSEQ multiplex PCR. The repertoire holds around 76,000 clones, with around 82% as singletons. Sequenced input: memory CD4+ T cells from blood. The receptors shown here come from an adult in good health and CMV-seropositive.

The V gene is TRBV10-1, the J gene TRBJ2-4; no clear D. The CDR3 runs 19 residues. Trimming shortened V by 7 bases and J by 0 bases, and 25 bases separated the two germline ends. The germline V gene encodes CDR1 WNHNN and CDR2 SYGVQD (reference sequence). This chain's CDR3 is CASKFPRVSRELAKNIQYF. Written as DNA, the CDR3 is TGCGCCAGCAAGTTTCCCCGGGTCTCAAGGGAACTAGCCAAAAACATTCAGTACTTC.

CDR3 sequence (DNA): TGTGCCAGCAGCTTTGAGGGACTAGCGGGAGTCCCTAGCACAGATACGCAGTATTTT. Its translation is CASSFEGLAGVPSTDTQYF. The rearrangement links TRBV5-4 to TRBJ2-3, with 14 bases identical to TRBD2. The V gene end was trimmed by 2 bases and the J gene end by 0 bases; junction bases not matched to a gene: 8. This CDR3 spans 19 amino acids. Germline V gene data show CDR1 as SGHNT and CDR2 as YYREEE (reference sequence).

Written as DNA, the CDR3 is TGTGCCAGCAAGACAGGGGGCGACGGAACAAACTATGGCTACACCTTC. Protein product: CASKTGGDGTNYGYTF. The chain is built from TRBV28 and TRBJ1-2; 10 bases match TRBD1. The V segment lost 7 bases and the J segment 2 bases; nucleotides outside the gene matches: 10. The CDR3 is 16 residues long. Germline CDR1 reads MDHEN; CDR2 reads SYDVKM.

As regards this clone: A read error may produce the germline difference seen at one junction end. The chain joins TRBV7-7 to TRBJ2-3; tentatively, D is TRBD1 or TRBD2 (5 bases each). This CDR3 is built from 15 residues. Germline lookup yields CDR1 SSHAT and CDR2 FNYEAQ (reference sequence). The DNA of the CDR3 is TGTGCTAGCAGCCCCGGGACGACACGGGCAGATACGCAGTATTTT. Encoded protein: CASSPGTTRADTQYF.

The V call is TRBV18, the J call TRBJ2-7; no clear D gene. V lost 2 bases to trimming and J lost 3 bases, with 11 bases between them. This CDR3 has 14 residues. The germline gives CDR1 KGHSH, CDR2 LQKENI. In DNA, the CDR3 is TGTGCCAGCTCACCAACAGCCCAAGGCTACGAGCAGTACGTC. Its translation: CASSPTAQGYEQYV.

The rearrangement links TRBV27 to TRBJ1-6, with D perhaps TRBD1 (6 bases). The V gene's germline CDR1 is MNHEY and CDR2 SMNVEV (reference sequence). V lost 0 bases and J 14 bases, leaving 17 bases between the germline ends. The CDR3 contains 15 residues. CDR3 protein: CASSLSRQEYRALHF. DNA for the CDR3: TGTGCCAGCAGTTTATCCCGACAGGAGTATAGGGCCCTCCACTTT.

A few counts support this clone. The rearrangement joins TRBV11-2 to TRBJ2-2; possibly TRBD1 for D (5 bases). Trimming pared 3 bases from V and 1 base from J, leaving 6 bases between. The V gene's germline CDR1 is SGHAT and CDR2 FQNNGV. The CDR3 loop spans 14 amino acids. CDR3 loop: CASSFDRNTGELFF. CDR3 nucleotide sequence: TGTGCCAGCAGCTTCGACAGGAACACCGGGGAGCTGTTTTTT. The full variable domain, with the rest looked up from reference TRBV11-2 and TRBJ2-2, is EAGVAQSPRYKIIEKRQSVAFWCNPISGHATLYWYQQILGQGPKLLIQFQNNGVVDDSQLPKDRFSAERLKGVDSTLKIQPAKLEDSAVYLCASSFDRNTGELFFGEGSRLTVL.

This clone has more than one count but fewer than ten. The chain couples TRBV2 to TRBJ1-1; a weak D match, TRBD1 (5 bases). The CDR3 has 13 amino acids. Germline CDR1 is SNHLY and CDR2 is FYNNEI. V dropped 8 bases and J dropped 0 bases, with 10 bases sitting between them. The CDR3 DNA reads TGTGCCAGCCAATGGGGCTTGAACACTGAAGCTTTCTTT. Its translation is CASQWGLNTEAFF.

This clone was recorded at least ten times. The gene calls are TRBV5-4 and TRBJ1-2; 8 bases map to TRBD1. This CDR3 contains 18 residues. Per the germline V gene, CDR1 is SGHNT and CDR2 is YYREEE (reference sequence). J lost 1 base, V lost 4 bases, and 15 bases had no gene match. CDR3 sequence reads: CASSPRGLATRLNYGYTF. The CDR3 DNA follows: TGTGCCAGCAGCCCCAGGGGGCTTGCAACCCGACTTAACTATGGCTACACCTTC.

This clone was detected only once. The chain uses TRBV7-2 and TRBJ1-2, with a weak D call TRBD1 (6 bases). CDR1 is SGHTA, CDR2 FQGNSA, per germline. This CDR3 comprises 13 residues. V lost 6 bases and J 7 bases, leaving 15 bases between the germline ends. The CDR3 coding sequence is TGTGCCAGCAGTTTTACCTCAGGGGCTGGCTACACCTTC. Translating gives CASSFTSGAGYTF.

The chain recombines TRBV6-1 with TRBJ2-1; 7 nucleotides match TRBD2. Looked up from germline, CDR1 is MNHNS and CDR2 is SASEGT. The V segment lost 6 bases and the J segment 4 bases; nucleotides outside the gene matches: 9. The CDR3 loop spans 15 amino acids. The CDR3 region has the DNA TGTGCCAGCAGGGGGGTAGCGGGCCCATACAATGAGCAGTTCTTC. Protein product: CASRGVAGPYNEQFF.

The rearrangement links TRBV11-2 to TRBJ2-6; 8 bases agree with TRBD1. V was clipped by 3 bases and J by 2 bases; unmatched bases: 9. Germline lookup yields CDR1 SGHAT and CDR2 FQNNGV. The CDR3 sequence is 18 residues long. The DNA for the CDR3 is TGTGCCAGCAGCTTGGAAGGACAGGGAAGAACTGGGGCCAACGTCCTGACTTTC. Residues: CASSLEGQGRTGANVLTF.

CDR3 sequence reads: CASSLYGGDGGNTIYF. The CDR3, as DNA: TGTGCCAGCAGCTTATACGGAGGGGATGGTGGAAACACCATATATTTT. This sequence joins TRBV7-9 and TRBJ1-3, with D perhaps TRBD1 (5 bases). CDR3 length: 16 residues. The germline CDR1 and CDR2 sequences are SEHNR and FQNEAQ (reference sequence). The V and J ends lost 2 bases and 3 bases respectively, with 14 bases between them.

The chain is built from TRBV6-1 and TRBJ2-3, with a possible D match to TRBD2 (6 bases). The V end lost 6 bases, the J end lost 2 bases, and 9 bases lay between the germline ends. The CDR3 sequence is 13 residues long. CDR1 is MNHNS and CDR2 is SASEGT in the germline V gene. The DNA for the CDR3 is TGTGCCAGCAGAAAGGACTACACAGATACGCAGTATTTT. It yields the protein CASRKDYTDTQYF.

This clone was seen only once. The rearrangement joins TRBV18 to TRBJ2-5; D assignment may be TRBD1 or TRBD2 (5 bases each). Germline V gene sequence: CDR1 KGHSH, CDR2 LQKENI. The CDR3 has 13 residues. The V end lost 3 bases, the J end lost 4 bases, and 9 bases lay between the germline ends. The CDR3 nucleotides read TGTGCCAGCTCACCTTCAGGGAGAGAGACCCAGTACTTC. The encoded protein is CASSPSGRETQYF. The entire variable domain, with the rest obtained from reference TRBV18 and TRBJ2-5, is as follows: NAGVMQNPRHLVRRRGQEARLRCSPMKGHSHVYWYRQLPEEGLKFMVYLQKENIIDESGMPKERFSAEFPKEGPSILRIQQVVRGDSAAYFCASSPSGRETQYFGPGTRLLVL.

This clone came up a few times. The chain employs TRBV4-2 and TRBJ1-4; 7 bases are a match to TRBD1. Per germline, CDR1 LGHNA and CDR2 YNFKEQ. The junction had 8 bases not matched to a gene; V was cut back by 4 bases and J by 0 bases. This CDR3 comprises 17 residues. CDR3 sequence reads: CASSRSAGGATNEKLFF. The CDR3, as DNA: TGTGCCAGCAGCCGCAGTGCAGGGGGTGCAACTAATGAAAAACTGTTTTTT.

The rearrangement links TRBV4-1 to TRBJ2-3; perhaps TRBD1 as D (6 bases). The CDR3 consists of 15 residues. V was pared by 4 bases and J by 0 bases, with 11 bases between. Germline V lookup: CDR1 MGHRA, CDR2 YSYEKL. CDR3: CASSRGQFSTDTQYF. CDR3 DNA sequence: TGCGCCAGCAGCCGTGGACAGTTTAGCACAGATACGCAGTATTTT.

This rearrangement joins TRBV28 to TRBJ1-6; no firm D call. The CDR3 spans 18 residues. The germline V gene encodes CDR1 MDHEN and CDR2 SYDVKM. V was shortened by 0 bases and J by 8 bases, with 20 bases between the two germline ends. CDR3 amino acids: CASSLWGLSAGQDSPLHF. DNA for the CDR3: TGTGCCAGCAGTTTATGGGGTTTGAGTGCCGGGCAGGATTCACCCCTCCACTTT.

The CDR3 is CASGGPRSNYGYTF. The CDR3, as DNA: TGTGCCAGCGGGGGTCCCAGGAGCAACTATGGCTACACCTTC. The chain carries TRBV6-1 and TRBJ1-2, with D maybe TRBD1 (5 bases). Germline loops: CDR1 MNHNS, CDR2 SASEGT. The CDR3 spans 14 residues. The V gene lost 8 bases and the J gene lost 2 bases, with 15 bases spanning the gap.

The rearrangement uses TRBV2 and TRBJ2-4; no clear D. CDR1 and CDR2 from the germline V gene are SNHLY and FYNNEI. The germline V and J ends were trimmed by 1 base and 7 bases, with 23 bases remaining between them. This CDR3 is 18 amino acids long. The CDR3 loop is CASSEVSAGSLSGNIQYF. CDR3 DNA: TGTGCCAGCAGTGAAGTATCGGCTGGGTCGCTTTCTGGGAACATTCAGTACTTC.

The chain carries TRBV10-2 and TRBJ2-1; no definite D call. The V end was cut by 6 bases, the J end by 5 bases, with 23 bases between. The CDR3 is 17 residues long. Germline V CDR1 and CDR2: WSHSY, SAAADI. The CDR3 reads CASSDPYRVVTDNEQFF. CDR3 nucleotides: TGCGCCAGCAGCGATCCCTATAGGGTAGTCACGGACAATGAGCAGTTCTTC.

The chain carries TRBV30 and TRBJ1-1, with D possibly matching TRBD1 (6 bases). The CDR3 totals 13 residues. The V end lost 4 bases, the J end lost 6 bases, and 15 bases lay between the germline ends. Germline V gene data show CDR1 as GTSNPN and CDR2 as SVGIG (reference sequence). The CDR3 sequence: CAWKLYRESEAFF. The CDR3 DNA sequence: TGTGCCTGGAAACTATACAGGGAATCTGAAGCTTTCTTT.

This rearrangement joins TRBV6-5 to TRBJ2-7, with D possibly TRBD1 on 6 matching bases. Germline loops: CDR1 MNHEY, CDR2 SVGAGI. The length of the CDR3 is 12 residues. Deletions cut 11 bases from V and 0 bases from J, with 11 bases between. CDR3 region: CAVQGSSYEQYF. DNA for the CDR3: TGTGCCGTCCAGGGGAGCTCCTACGAGCAGTACTTC.